This is a list of T cell receptor beta chains from one sample in a study of blood T cell repertoires in COVID-19. The assay was immunoSEQ multiplex PCR, and TCRdb's table has in-frame clones only and misses some. The sample has roughly 230,000 clones, roughly 85% seen once. Sequencing was carried out using PBMCs or T cells enriched from blood (not recorded which). The receptors derive from a woman in her 50s who had been exposed to COVID-19. The CDR3 runs from the conserved cysteine through the conserved F or W. Each record gives: J gene, clone size, D gene, V gene, CDR3 DNA, CDR3 protein. The D gene is left open where the match is weak. Rows may omit the clone size; those that give it use once, few, many or a size class.

j_call: TRBJ2-5; clone_size: once; d_call: -; v_call: TRBV2; cdr3_nt: TGTGCCAGCAGTGTTAGCGACCAAGAGACCCAGTACTTC; cdr3_aa: CASSVSDQETQYF
j_call: TRBJ1-2; clone_size: -; d_call: -; v_call: TRBV6-1; cdr3_nt: TGTGCCAGCAGTGAAGGCAGGGCCTATGGCTACACCTTC; cdr3_aa: CASSEGRAYGYTF
j_call: TRBJ2-2; clone_size: -; d_call: TRBD2; v_call: TRBV5-6; cdr3_nt: TGTGCCAGCAGCACCGGACTAGCGGAGACATTGACGAACACCGGGGAGCTGTTTTTT; cdr3_aa: CASSTGLAETLTNTGELFF
j_call: TRBJ1-1; clone_size: -; d_call: TRBD1; v_call: TRBV6-2/TRBV6-3; cdr3_nt: TGTGCCAGCAGTCGGACAGGGGTAGTTTCCGCCGAGACTGAAGCTTTCTTT; cdr3_aa: CASSRTGVVSAETEAFF
j_call: TRBJ2-3; clone_size: many; d_call: TRBD2; v_call: TRBV2; cdr3_nt: TGTGCCAGCAGTGAAGGTACTAGCGGACCCACAGATACGCAGTATTTT; cdr3_aa: CASSEGTSGPTDTQYF
j_call: TRBJ2-1; clone_size: once; d_call: TRBD2; v_call: TRBV28; cdr3_nt: TGTGCCAGCAGTTTAGGTTTGGGACTAGCGGGGGAACGCGAGCAGTTCTTC; cdr3_aa: CASSLGLGLAGEREQFF
j_call: TRBJ1-2; clone_size: -; d_call: TRBD1; v_call: TRBV9; cdr3_nt: TGTGCCAGCAGCGTAGGGGGACAGGGGGCATATGGCTACACCTTC; cdr3_aa: CASSVGGQGAYGYTF
j_call: TRBJ2-1; clone_size: once; d_call: -; v_call: TRBV2; cdr3_nt: TGTGCCAGCAGTGCCAGAATGGGCGATGAGCAGTTCTTC; cdr3_aa: CASSARMGDEQFF
j_call: TRBJ2-1; clone_size: -; d_call: TRBD1; v_call: TRBV29-1; cdr3_nt: TGCAGCGTTGGATGGGCAGGGGGCAGTGAGCAGTTCTTC; cdr3_aa: CSVGWAGGSEQFF
j_call: TRBJ2-3; clone_size: -; d_call: -; v_call: TRBV18; cdr3_nt: TGTGCCAGCTCACCAGCAGGCGATACGCAGTATTTT; cdr3_aa: CASSPAGDTQYF
j_call: TRBJ2-1; clone_size: -; d_call: TRBD1; v_call: TRBV3-1/TRBV3-2; cdr3_nt: TGTGCCAGCAGCCTTGGACAGGGGAGTTCGCGGGAGCAGTTCTTC; cdr3_aa: CASSLGQGSSREQFF
j_call: TRBJ1-3; clone_size: -; d_call: -; v_call: TRBV7-2; cdr3_nt: TGTGCCAGCAGCCCACGGGACTCTGGAAACACCATATATTTT; cdr3_aa: CASSPRDSGNTIYF
j_call: TRBJ1-1; clone_size: -; d_call: -; v_call: TRBV10-3; cdr3_nt: TGTGGCACAGGGAGGGAGAACACTGAAGCTTTCTTT; cdr3_aa: CGTGRENTEAFF
j_call: TRBJ1-5; clone_size: -; d_call: -; v_call: TRBV19; cdr3_nt: TGTGCCAGTAGTCCCCCGACACTTTATAGCAATCAGCCCCAGCATTTT; cdr3_aa: CASSPPTLYSNQPQHF
j_call: TRBJ2-5; clone_size: -; d_call: -; v_call: TRBV3-1/TRBV3-2; cdr3_nt: TGTGCCAGCAGCACTCAGCGGTGGGGTAGGGAGACCCAGTACTTC; cdr3_aa: CASSTQRWGRETQYF
j_call: TRBJ1-1; clone_size: -; d_call: -; v_call: TRBV6-5; cdr3_nt: TGTGCCAGCAAGGCAGGGCCGAACACTGAAGCTTTCTTT; cdr3_aa: CASKAGPNTEAFF
j_call: TRBJ2-3; clone_size: -; d_call: -; v_call: TRBV25-1; cdr3_nt: TGTGCCAGCAGTCCGGACAGAAGCACAGATACGCAGTATTTT; cdr3_aa: CASSPDRSTDTQYF
j_call: TRBJ2-7; clone_size: -; d_call: -; v_call: TRBV11-2; cdr3_nt: TGTGCCAGCAGCCCTCTAAGGGAGCACTACGAGCAGTACTTC; cdr3_aa: CASSPLREHYEQYF
j_call: TRBJ2-5; clone_size: -; d_call: -; v_call: TRBV5-1; cdr3_nt: TGCGCCAGCAGCTTGGGTCAGCAAGAGACCCAGTACTTC; cdr3_aa: CASSLGQQETQYF
j_call: TRBJ1-2; clone_size: -; d_call: -; v_call: TRBV3-1/TRBV3-2; cdr3_nt: TGTGCCAGCAGCCCCGGACAGCTGGACTATGGCTACACCTTC; cdr3_aa: CASSPGQLDYGYTF
j_call: TRBJ2-7; clone_size: -; d_call: TRBD1; v_call: TRBV19; cdr3_nt: TGTGCCAGTAGTAATCCGGGACAGGGCTACGAGCAGTACTTC; cdr3_aa: CASSNPGQGYEQYF
j_call: TRBJ1-1; clone_size: -; d_call: -; v_call: TRBV4-3; cdr3_nt: TGCGCCAGCAGCCAAGATAGGGAGCCCGAAGCTTTCTTT; cdr3_aa: CASSQDREPEAFF
j_call: TRBJ2-2; clone_size: -; d_call: TRBD2; v_call: TRBV19; cdr3_nt: TGTGCCAGTAGTGAACCGGGACTAGCGACCGGGGAGCTGTTTTTT; cdr3_aa: CASSEPGLATGELFF
j_call: TRBJ2-7; clone_size: -; d_call: TRBD1; v_call: TRBV5-4; cdr3_nt: TGTGCCAGCAGCCGATTGGACAGGGGGTCCTACGAGCAGTACTTC; cdr3_aa: CASSRLDRGSYEQYF
j_call: TRBJ1-6; clone_size: -; d_call: -; v_call: TRBV27; cdr3_nt: TGTGCCAGCAGGCTAACAGGAGGGCGGAATTCACCCCTCCACTTT; cdr3_aa: CASRLTGGRNSPLHF
j_call: TRBJ2-2; clone_size: -; d_call: -; v_call: TRBV6-5; cdr3_nt: TGTGCCAGCAGAGCTGCTAGGAACACCGGGGAGCTGTTTTTT; cdr3_aa: CASRAARNTGELFF
j_call: TRBJ1-2; clone_size: -; d_call: -; v_call: TRBV5-1; cdr3_nt: TGCGCCAGCAGCTTGAACAGTCATGGCTACACCTTC; cdr3_aa: CASSLNSHGYTF
j_call: TRBJ2-7; clone_size: -; d_call: -; v_call: TRBV19; cdr3_nt: TGTGCCAGTAGTACCACAGGGTTAAGTCCGCAGTACTTC; cdr3_aa: CASSTTGLSPQYF
j_call: TRBJ1-4; clone_size: -; d_call: -; v_call: TRBV4-3; cdr3_nt: TGCGCCAGCAGCCAAGAGAGGGTAACCGAAAAACTGTTTTTT; cdr3_aa: CASSQERVTEKLFF
j_call: TRBJ1-3; clone_size: -; d_call: TRBD1; v_call: TRBV25-1; cdr3_nt: TGTGCCAGCAGTGGAATGAGGACAGGGAGTTTTAACACCATATATTTT; cdr3_aa: CASSGMRTGSFNTIYF
j_call: TRBJ2-1; clone_size: -; d_call: TRBD1; v_call: TRBV5-4; cdr3_nt: TGTGCCAGCAGTCACGGGACAGGCAATGAGCAGTTCTTC; cdr3_aa: CASSHGTGNEQFF